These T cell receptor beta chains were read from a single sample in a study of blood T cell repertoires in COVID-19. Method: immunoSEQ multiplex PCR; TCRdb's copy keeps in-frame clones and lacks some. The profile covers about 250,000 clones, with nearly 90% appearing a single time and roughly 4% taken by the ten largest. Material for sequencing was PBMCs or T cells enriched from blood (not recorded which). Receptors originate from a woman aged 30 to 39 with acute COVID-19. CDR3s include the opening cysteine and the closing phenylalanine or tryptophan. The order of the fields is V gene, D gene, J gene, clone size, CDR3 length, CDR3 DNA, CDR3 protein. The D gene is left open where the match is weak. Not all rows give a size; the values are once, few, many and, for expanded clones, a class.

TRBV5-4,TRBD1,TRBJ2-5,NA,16,TGTGCCAGCAGCCGGCCGGACAGGGGCTTGGGGGAGACCCAGTACTTC,CASSRPDRGLGETQYF
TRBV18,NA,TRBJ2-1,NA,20,TGTGCCAGCTCACCAGATCGGGGATCCATCCAGTTGGGTATCTACAATGAGCAGTTCTTC,CASSPDRGSIQLGIYNEQFF
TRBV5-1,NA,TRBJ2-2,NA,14,TGCGCCAGCAGCTGGACAGCGAACACCGGGGAGCTGTTTTTT,CASSWTANTGELFF
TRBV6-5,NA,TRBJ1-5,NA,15,TGTGCCAGCAGTTACGGCCAGGGCATCAATCAGCCCCAGCATTTT,CASSYGQGINQPQHF
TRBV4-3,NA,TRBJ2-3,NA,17,TGCGCCAGCAGCCACGGCGTGGGGGGGGCAAGCACAGATACGCAGTATTTT,CASSHGVGGASTDTQYF
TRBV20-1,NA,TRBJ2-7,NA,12,TGCAGTGCTAGTCCAGGCTCCTACGAGCAGTACTTC,CSASPGSYEQYF
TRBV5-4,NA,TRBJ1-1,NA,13,TGTGCCAGCAGCTTAAATGTTGCGAATGAAGCTTTCTTT,CASSLNVANEAFF
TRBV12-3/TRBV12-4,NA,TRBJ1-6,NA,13,TGTGCCAGCAGTTGGGGCGGGGGGTCACCCCTCCACTTT,CASSWGGGSPLHF
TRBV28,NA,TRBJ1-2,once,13,TGTGCCAGCAGGTACAGGGAGCGAGGTGGCTACACCTTC,CASRYRERGGYTF
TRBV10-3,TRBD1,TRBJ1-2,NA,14,TGTGCCATCAGTCAGACCGGGACAGTCTATGGCTACACCTTC,CAISQTGTVYGYTF
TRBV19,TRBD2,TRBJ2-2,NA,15,TGTGCCACAAGGACTAGCGGGGGCAAAACCGGGGAGCTGTTTTTT,CATRTSGGKTGELFF
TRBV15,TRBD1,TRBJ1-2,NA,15,TGTGCCACCAGCAGAGGGGACAGGGGCCACTATGGCTACACCTTC,CATSRGDRGHYGYTF
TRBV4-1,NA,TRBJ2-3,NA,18,TGCGCCAGCAGCCCCTGGGACCCCAGCGGGTATTCGACAGATACGCAGTATTTT,CASSPWDPSGYSTDTQYF
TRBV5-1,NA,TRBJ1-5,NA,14,TGCGCCAGCAGCTTGGGGGAGGGCAATCAGCCCCAGCATTTT,CASSLGEGNQPQHF
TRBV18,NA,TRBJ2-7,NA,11,TGTGCCAGCTCACAACAATACGAGCAGTACTTC,CASSQQYEQYF
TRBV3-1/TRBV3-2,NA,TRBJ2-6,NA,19,TGTGCCAGCAGCCTAGGCGGGCGGACGATTAGCTCTGGGGCCAACGTCCTGACTTTC,CASSLGGRTISSGANVLTF
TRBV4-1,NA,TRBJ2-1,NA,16,TGCGCCAGCAGCCTAGGTACAGGGTGGGATAACAATGAGCAGTTCTTC,CASSLGTGWDNNEQFF
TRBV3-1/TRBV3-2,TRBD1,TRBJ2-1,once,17,TGTGCCAGCAGCCAACCCTCAGACAGGGGGCTGAGGGATGAGCAGTTCTTC,CASSQPSDRGLRDEQFF
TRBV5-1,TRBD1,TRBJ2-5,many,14,TGCGCCAGCAGCTATACAGGGGGCCAAGAGACCCAGTACTTC,CASSYTGGQETQYF
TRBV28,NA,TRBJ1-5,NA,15,TGTGCCAGCAGACCACAGAACAGGGAATTCCAGCCCCAGCATTTT,CASRPQNREFQPQHF
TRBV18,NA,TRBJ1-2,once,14,TGTGCCAGCTCCACGGACGGCAGGGAGGGAGGCTACACCTTC,CASSTDGREGGYTF
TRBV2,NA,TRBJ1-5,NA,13,TGTGCCAGCAGACAGGCGGGCAATCAGCCCCAGCATTTT,CASRQAGNQPQHF
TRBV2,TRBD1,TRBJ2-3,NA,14,TGTGCCAGCAGCCTGACAGGGATCACAGATACGCAGTATTTT,CASSLTGITDTQYF
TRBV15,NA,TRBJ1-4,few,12,TGTGCCACCAGCCGTCGACAGGAAGGACTGTTTTTT,CATSRRQEGLFF